This T cell receptor beta chain was recovered during a study of T-cell reconstitution after alpha-beta-depleted transplantation in children. Study-level points and caveats: TCRbeta diversity was high at day 60 in some patients (a result of surviving recipient T cells and thymic progenitors). Most T-cell counts and diversity one year after the transplant came from T cells that were newly produced. By about two months after transplant, alpha-beta T cells reportedly arose from several hundred graft clones that had expanded.

The TCRbeta library incorporated unique molecular identifiers. TCRdb passed the PCR reads through MiXCR, listing each CDR3 protein once. Among about 980,000 distinct CDR3 sequences listed, roughly 29% were seen once. The sample holds a few counts of this clonotype. What it recognizes is unknown. The sequence was obtained from a boy in the first two years of life who had a stem cell transplant for SCID, so the T cells may come from the graft donor. Here the sequenced sample was PBMCs, mostly from graft donor cells, taken 360 days after TCRalphabeta/CD19-depleted stem cell transplant.

CDR3 loop: CASGTSGYNEQFF. CDR3 sequence (DNA): TGTGCCAGTGGGACTAGCGGGTACAATGAGCAGTTCTTC. This chain links TRBV12-3 or TRBV12-4 with TRBJ2-1; 12 bases align to TRBD2. This CDR3 comprises 13 residues. After removal of 9 bases from V and 4 bases from J, the junction contained 1 base not matched to a gene.